The 22 T cell receptor beta chains given below trace back to one sample, sequenced in a study of T cells in Graves' hyperthyroidism and ophthalmopathy. TCR beta CDR3 regions were amplified from RNA. The HTBI primer set was used in a first-round RT-PCR of the TCR CDR3. TCRdb ran MiXCR on the multiplex PCR reads and lists one entry per CDR3 protein. The table shows approximately 480,000 distinct CDR3 sequences, with less than 25% occurring only once. Material: blood. The source is a man aged 18 to 29 with Graves' hyperthyroidism.

This clonotype has at least ten counts. V and J are TRBV12-5 and TRBJ1-2, with D unclear. Trimming pared 4 bases from V and 5 bases from J, leaving 20 bases between. The germline V gene has CDR1 LGHNT and CDR2 FRNRAP. This CDR3 is built from 16 residues. CDR3 nucleotide sequence: TGTGCTAGTGGTTCGAATGACGGTCGGATCCTTTATGGCTACACCTTC. Translated, it gives CASGSNDGRILYGYTF.

This clonotype was recorded many times. The CDR3: CASSLLYGENGETEAFF. In DNA, the CDR3 is TGTGCCAGCAGTTTGCTTTACGGGGAGAACGGGGAGACTGAAGCTTTCTTT. This chain joins TRBV28 and TRBJ1-1; D is undetermined. Germline V lookup: CDR1 MDHEN, CDR2 SYDVKM. Deletions cut 3 bases from V and 5 bases from J, with 22 bases between. CDR3 size: 17 residues. The full variable domain, in which reference TRBV28 and TRBJ1-1 provide the parts outside the CDR3, is DVKVTQSSRYLVKRTGEKVFLECVQDMDHENMFWYRQDPGLGLRLIYFSYDVKMKEKGDIPEGYSVSREKKERFSLILESASTNQTSMYLCASSLLYGENGETEAFFGQGTRLTVV.

In its sample, this clonotype was seen many times. The genes are TRBV6-5 and TRBJ2-7; a weak D match, TRBD1 (5 bases). Germline CDR1 MNHEY, CDR2 SVGAGI. The CDR3 is made up of 14 amino acids. The ends were cut back, 2 bases at V and 2 bases at J, with 10 bases in the middle. CDR3 nucleotides: TGTGCCAGCAGTTACGACAGCACAACCTACGAGCAGTACTTC. As protein: CASSYDSTTYEQYF.

In its sample, this clonotype was seen a few times. The chain has TRBV30 and TRBJ2-5; D is unclear. Trimming pared 0 bases from V and 2 bases from J, leaving 7 bases between. The length of the CDR3 is 13 residues. The V gene's germline CDR1 is GTSNPN and CDR2 SVGIG (reference sequence). The CDR3 spells CAWSVRVQETQYF. The CDR3 bases are TGTGCCTGGAGTGTACGTGTTCAAGAGACCCAGTACTTC.

The gene calls are TRBV2 and TRBJ1-1; maybe TRBD1 (5 bases). CDR3 length: 11 residues. The V and J ends lost 9 bases and 6 bases respectively, with 11 bases between them. Germline lookup yields CDR1 SNHLY and CDR2 FYNNEI. CDR3 DNA sequence: TGTGCCAGGGGCAGGGAATCTGAAGCTTTCTTT. Encoded protein: CARGRESEAFF.

In its sample, this clonotype was seen many times. The chain is built from TRBV6-1 and TRBJ1-2, with no clear D. With 4 bases removed from V and 4 bases from J, the gap between germline ends came to 13 bases. This CDR3 spans 14 amino acids. Germline CDR1 and CDR2: MNHNS and SASEGT. The CDR3 bases are TGTGCCAGCAGTGGTGGTTCTGGGAGCTATGGCTACACCTTC. Translation gives CASSGGSGSYGYTF.

In its sample, this clonotype was seen many times. CDR3 region: CASSFRRSYEQYF. CDR3 nucleotides: TGTGCCAGCAGTTTCAGGCGGTCCTACGAGCAGTACTTC. This sequence joins TRBV12-3 or TRBV12-4 and TRBJ2-7; D is undetermined. Trimming pared 3 bases from V and 1 base from J, leaving 7 bases between. The CDR3 totals 13 residues.

V usage is TRBV28 and J usage is TRBJ2-5; 8 bases match TRBD2. Trimming at V came to 6 bases and at J to 5 bases, leaving 8 bases not matched to a gene. The CDR3 sequence is 14 residues long. The V gene's germline CDR1 is MDHEN and CDR2 SYDVKM. The CDR3 loop is CASRTDSGAETQYF. CDR3 DNA: TGTGCCAGCAGGACTGATAGCGGGGCGGAGACCCAGTACTTC.

In regard to this clonotype: It may be a read error: a sequence one base away is much more abundant. The chain links TRBV28 to TRBJ2-4; D might be TRBD1 or TRBD2, each matching 5 bases. Germline CDR1 MDHEN, CDR2 SYDVKM. CDR3 size: 17 residues. The CDR3 nucleotides are TGTGCCAGCAGTTTACTGGCTCGGACCCTCAGGGAGAACATTAAGTACTTC. Translating it yields CASSLLARTLRENIKYF.

In its sample, this clonotype was seen many times. The chain uses TRBV6-5 and TRBJ2-5; TRBD1 aligns across 8 bases. This CDR3 spans 15 amino acids. From germline, CDR1 is MNHEY and CDR2 SVGAGI. J lost 2 bases, V lost 0 bases, and 2 bases had no gene match. The CDR3 region is CASSYSDREQETQYF. CDR3 in DNA: TGTGCCAGCAGTTACTCGGACAGGGAGCAAGAGACCCAGTACTTC.

The rearrangement links TRBV3-1 to TRBJ1-2; perhaps TRBD1 as D (5 bases). Trimming took 0 bases from V and 6 from J, leaving 11 bases between them. Germline loops: CDR1 LGHDT, CDR2 YNNKEL (reference sequence). CDR3 length equals 14 residues. Here the CDR3 DNA reads TGTGCCAGCAGCCAAGAGGGGCACCCAAATGGCTACACCTTC. Encoded protein: CASSQEGHPNGYTF. Supplemented by reference TRBV3-1 and TRBJ1-2, the full variable domain reads DTAVSQTPKYLVTQMGNDKSIKCEQNLGHDTMYWYKQDSKKFLKIMFSYNNKELIINETVPNRFSPKSPDKAHLNLHINSLELGDSAVYFCASSQEGHPNGYTFGSGTRLTVV.

This clonotype was picked up a small number of times. The V call is TRBV11-2, the J call TRBJ2-2, with 8 bases aligning to TRBD1. This CDR3 comprises 17 residues. V dropped 4 bases and J dropped 2; count of bases not matched to a gene: 9. CDR1 is SGHAT, CDR2 FQNNGV, per germline. CDR3 nucleotide sequence: TGTGCCAGCAGCTCTTATGGGACAGGCAAAAACACCGGGGAGCTGTTTTTT. This gives the protein CASSSYGTGKNTGELFF.

The chain couples TRBV30 to TRBJ1-1; D gene unclear. Germline V lookup: CDR1 GTSNPN, CDR2 SVGIG (reference sequence). The CDR3 extends over 12 amino acids. The germline V and J ends were trimmed by 0 bases and 5 bases, with 7 bases remaining between them. DNA for the CDR3: TGTGCCTGGAGTGTCGAAAGTACTGAAGCTTTCTTT. Its protein is CAWSVESTEAFF.

Of note for this clonotype: At one end the junction does not follow the germline gene, possibly because of a read error. The chain uses TRBV2 and TRBJ1-1; a weak D match, TRBD1 (6 bases). The CDR3 extends over 14 amino acids. Per germline, CDR1 SNHLY and CDR2 FYNNEI. The CDR3 DNA sequence: TGTGCCAGCAGGCGGGACAATCAGAACACTGAAGCCTGCTTT. This gives the protein CASRRDNQNTEACF.

The sample holds many counts of this clonotype. The rearrangement uses TRBV20-1 and TRBJ1-1; perhaps TRBD1 as D (5 bases). CDR3 length: 13 residues. Germline CDR1 reads DFQATT; CDR2 reads SNEGSKA (reference sequence). The V gene lost 2 bases and the J gene lost 5 bases, with 12 bases spanning the gap. Here the CDR3 DNA reads TGCAGTGCTAGAACTTTCGGGACGACTGAAGCTTTCTTT. Its translation is CSARTFGTTEAFF.

A few counts support this clonotype. The rearrangement uses TRBV10-3 and TRBJ2-2; 10 nucleotides align to TRBD1. Germline trimming cut 5 bases from V and 6 bases from J; bases unmatched to any gene: 9. This CDR3 has 16 residues. Germline-derived CDR1 and CDR2 are ENHRY and SYGVKD. The CDR3 loop is CAISSPGQGNPGELFF. The DNA for the CDR3 is TGTGCCATCAGTTCCCCGGGACAGGGGAATCCCGGGGAGCTGTTTTTT.

The chain employs TRBV18 and TRBJ1-2; no reliable D call. Germline V gives CDR1 KGHSH, CDR2 LQKENI. This CDR3 is 14 amino acids long. V lost 6 bases, J lost 4 bases, and 15 bases lay in between. Written as DNA, the CDR3 is TGTGCCAGCTCCCCCTCCCTGGCGCTCTATGGCTACACCTTC. Residues: CASSPSLALYGYTF.

This clonotype has ten or more counts. This sequence joins TRBV30 and TRBJ1-2, with D possibly matching TRBD1 (5 bases). Trimming took off 2 bases at V and 5 bases at J, with 18 bases between the two ends. Germline lookup yields CDR1 GTSNPN and CDR2 SVGIG (reference sequence). This CDR3 is 15 amino acids long. In DNA form, the CDR3 reads TGTGCCTGGAGTATAACACCCAGGGATTGGTATGGCTACACCTTC. Its protein is CAWSITPRDWYGYTF.

This clonotype appeared a few times. This chain joins TRBV9 and TRBJ2-7; 12 bases are a match to TRBD1. This CDR3 is 15 amino acids long. V gave up 2 bases and J gave up 5 bases; unmatched junction bases: 5. Germline lookup yields CDR1 SGDLS and CDR2 YYNGEE. The CDR3 sequence: CASSVAGTGGHEQYF. The DNA for the CDR3 is TGTGCCAGCAGCGTCGCCGGGACAGGGGGCCACGAGCAGTACTTC.

This clonotype was detected many times. J is TRBJ1-5 and V is TRBV6-5, with a possible D match to TRBD1 (6 bases). Looked up from germline, CDR1 is MNHEY and CDR2 is SVGAGI. Trimming pared 8 bases from V and 6 bases from J, leaving 14 bases between. CDR3 length: 13 amino acids. The CDR3 protein is CASLQGLSQPQHF. DNA for the CDR3: TGTGCCAGCTTACAGGGTTTAAGTCAGCCCCAGCATTTT.

This clonotype was counted only a few times. The chain is built from TRBV11-2 and TRBJ2-7; no clear D gene. The germline V gene encodes CDR1 SGHAT and CDR2 FQNNGV. CDR3 length: 16 residues. The V end was cut by 4 bases, the J end by 2 bases, with 18 bases between. CDR3 protein: CASSSRASRKPYEQYF. The CDR3 DNA sequence: TGTGCCAGCAGCTCCCGGGCCTCCAGAAAACCCTACGAGCAGTACTTC.

Ten or more counts support this clonotype. This chain joins TRBV2 and TRBJ1-2; TRBD1 matches 8 bases. Looked up from germline, CDR1 is SNHLY and CDR2 is FYNNEI. Germline trimming cut 6 bases from V and 4 bases from J; bases unmatched to any gene: 19. The CDR3 loop spans 18 amino acids. The chain's CDR3 is CASSRTGQASPVAYGYTF. The CDR3 DNA reads TGTGCCAGCAGCCGAACGGGACAGGCCTCACCCGTTGCCTATGGCTACACCTTC. The whole variable domain, filled in from reference TRBV2 and TRBJ1-2, reads EPEVTQTPSHQVTQMGQEVILRCVPISNHLYFYWYRQILGQKVEFLVSFYNNEISEKSEIFDDQFSVERPDGSNFTLKIRSTKLEDSAMYFCASSRTGQASPVAYGYTFGSGTRLTVV.